One and the same sample provided the 29 T cell receptor beta chains below, sequenced in a study of a mutant IDH1 vaccine in newly diagnosed glioma. Their antigens are not known. The time point here: week 23, last vaccination. In the vaccine, a single dose held 300 ug of the mutant IDH1 20-mer peptide, along with topical imiquimod. Repertoires were generated with immunoSEQ multiplex PCR, while TCRdb's copy carries only in-frame clones and drops some. Of around 60,000 clones in the sample, around 83% were seen once. Material: PBMCs, obtained from a glioma patient whose treatment included an IDH1 peptide vaccine. These receptors all stem from a man aged 25 to 40 with glioma.

The chain joins TRBV28 to TRBJ1-5; D uncertain. CDR3 size: 11 residues. Germline V gene data show CDR1 as MDHEN and CDR2 as SYDVKM. V dropped 6 bases and J dropped 11 bases, with 11 bases sitting between them. The CDR3 DNA reads TGTGCCAGCAGCCCCTCTTTGGCCCAGCATTTT. Residues: CASSPSLAQHF. Full variable domain (missing parts from reference TRBV28 and TRBJ1-5): DVKVTQSSRYLVKRTGEKVFLECVQDMDHENMFWYRQDPGLGLRLIYFSYDVKMKEKGDIPEGYSVSREKKERFSLILESASTNQTSMYLCASSPSLAQHFGDGTRLSIL.

The chain couples TRBV9 to TRBJ2-1; D may be TRBD2 (6 bases). This CDR3 contains 16 residues. Trimming pared 0 bases from V and 1 base from J, leaving 11 bases between. The germline V gene encodes CDR1 SGDLS and CDR2 YYNGEE. Here the CDR3 DNA reads TGTGCCAGCAGCGTAGTATGGGGAGGTTCCTACAATGAGCAGTTCTTC. Protein product: CASSVVWGGSYNEQFF.

The chain recombines TRBV5-4 with TRBJ1-3; D gene ambiguous. The CDR3 loop spans 13 amino acids. Deletions cut 5 bases from V and 0 bases from J, with 6 bases between. Germline V gene lookup returns CDR1 SGHNT and CDR2 YYREEE (reference sequence). DNA for the CDR3: TGTGCCAGCAGACAATCCTCTGGAAACACCATATATTTT. It translates to CASRQSSGNTIYF.

The chain couples TRBV6-5 to TRBJ2-2; no definite D call. Trimming shortened V by 2 bases and J by 5 bases, and 6 bases separated the two germline ends. From germline, CDR1 is MNHEY and CDR2 SVGAGI. This CDR3 region has 13 residues. DNA for the CDR3: TGTGCCAGCAGTTACCTGGGGACCGGGGAGCTGTTTTTT. Translating gives CASSYLGTGELFF.

The CDR3 DNA reads as TGTGCCAGCAGCCTAGCGGGGGGGCGGGAGACCCAGTACTTC. Its protein is CASSLAGGRETQYF. V gene TRBV13 combines with J gene TRBJ2-5, with 12 bases aligning to TRBD2. The length of the CDR3 is 14 residues. Trimming removed 5 bases from V and 5 bases from J; junction bases left unmatched: 3. The germline CDR1 and CDR2 sequences are PRHDT and FYEKMQ (reference sequence).

V gene TRBV10-1 combines with J gene TRBJ2-5, with a possible D match to TRBD2 (6 bases). The J call is uncertain, as TRBJ2-7 better fits the DNA end. Germline V gene lookup returns CDR1 WNHNN and CDR2 SYGVQD (reference sequence). The CDR3 spans 15 residues. The DNA for the CDR3 is TGCGCCAGCAGCTCGGGAGCCGGGACCCCCTACGAGCAGTACTTC. This codes for CASSSGAGTPYEQYF.

The CDR3 protein is CAGPLLGFTDTQYF. As DNA, the CDR3 is TGTGCCGGACCGTTACTAGGGTTCACAGATACGCAGTATTTT. The gene calls are TRBV27 and TRBJ2-3, with D possibly being TRBD2 (5 bases). The CDR3 runs to 14 residues. V lost 11 bases and J 2 bases, leaving 17 bases between the germline ends. Germline V gene sequence: CDR1 MNHEY, CDR2 SMNVEV (reference sequence).

V and J are TRBV28 and TRBJ1-6, with D hard to call. Germline lookup yields CDR1 MDHEN and CDR2 SYDVKM. The CDR3 is 14 residues long. The V end was cut by 3 bases, the J end by 6 bases, with 9 bases between. CDR3 loop: CASSLDASNSPLHF. Written as DNA, the CDR3 is TGTGCCAGCAGTTTGGACGCAAGTAATTCACCCCTCCACTTT.

There are a few counts of this clone. The V and J genes are TRBV4-1 and TRBJ2-2, with 14 bases matching TRBD2. In germline, CDR1 is MGHRA, CDR2 YSYEKL. Trimming cost V 5 bases and J 5 bases; bases outside gene matches: 13. The CDR3 has 19 residues. Here the CDR3 reads CASSKGLGTSGGRTGELFF. The CDR3 DNA sequence: TGCGCCAGCAGCAAAGGACTTGGGACTAGCGGGGGACGTACCGGGGAGCTGTTTTTT.

The rearrangement links TRBV5-1 to TRBJ2-7; D remains unclear. Germline values: CDR1 SGHRS, CDR2 YFSETQ. V shed 4 bases and J shed 3 bases, with 5 bases lying between them. There are 11 residues in the CDR3. CDR3 sequence: CASSGNYEQYF. The DNA for the CDR3 is TGCGCCAGCAGCGGTAACTACGAGCAGTACTTC.

The CDR3 spells CASSGWRTKLFF. DNA of the CDR3: TGTGCCAGTAGTGGGTGGAGGACTAAACTGTTTTTT. The rearrangement links TRBV19 to TRBJ1-4; D not resolved. CDR1 LNHDA and CDR2 SQIVND come from the germline V gene (reference sequence). V was trimmed by 5 bases and J by 11 bases, leaving 12 bases between them. The CDR3 is 12 amino acids. The full variable domain, completed using reference TRBV19 and TRBJ1-4, is DGGITQSPKYLFRKEGQNVTLSCEQNLNHDAMYWYRQDPGQGLRLIYYSQIVNDFQKGDIAEGYSVSREKKESFPLTVTSAQKNPTAFYLCASSGWRTKLFFGSGTQLSVL.

The J gene is TRBJ1-6, the V gene TRBV10-3; a possible D gene is TRBD1 (5 bases). The germline V gene has CDR1 ENHRY and CDR2 SYGVKD. The CDR3 contains 13 residues. Trimming took off 0 bases at V and 13 bases at J, with 10 bases between the two ends. CDR3 in amino acids: CAISESRVRPLHF. CDR3 DNA: TGTGCCATCAGTGAGTCCAGGGTCAGGCCCCTCCACTTT.

The gene calls are TRBV19 and TRBJ2-3, with 9 bases identical to TRBD2. The germline V gene has CDR1 LNHDA and CDR2 SQIVND (reference sequence). V was pared by 0 bases and J by 3 bases, with 7 bases of the junction left unmatched. CDR3 length: 17 residues. The CDR3 loop reads CASSIDTAGGWTDTQYF. CDR3 coding DNA: TGTGCCAGTAGTATAGATACAGCGGGGGGCTGGACAGATACGCAGTATTTT.

The chain carries TRBV2 and TRBJ1-1, with unresolved D. Trimming pared 7 bases from V and 3 bases from J, leaving 12 bases between. The CDR3 is made up of 13 amino acids. The V gene's germline CDR1 is SNHLY and CDR2 FYNNEI. Here the CDR3 reads CASKSGKDTEAFF. CDR3 coding DNA: TGTGCCAGCAAATCGGGTAAGGACACTGAAGCTTTCTTT.

The chain links TRBV4-1 to TRBJ2-2; tentatively, D is TRBD1 (6 bases). The CDR3 is 16 residues long. V lost 0 bases to trimming and J lost 3 bases, with 11 bases between them. The germline gives CDR1 MGHRA, CDR2 YSYEKL. This CDR3 is CASSQEWGPYTGELFF. CDR3 nucleotides: TGCGCCAGCAGCCAAGAATGGGGGCCCTACACCGGGGAGCTGTTTTTT.

Comments on this clone: Other DNA sequences in the same sample also yield this CDR3. The V gene is TRBV18, the J gene TRBJ1-1; D gene unclear. In germline, CDR1 is KGHSH, CDR2 LQKENI. CDR3 length: 12 amino acids. V lost 2 bases and J lost 1, with 2 bases in between. The CDR3 DNA sequence: TGTGCCAGCTCACCATCGAACACTGAAGCTTTCTTT. This sequence encodes CASSPSNTEAFF. The full variable domain, in which reference TRBV18 and TRBJ1-1 provide the parts outside the CDR3, is NAGVMQNPRHLVRRRGQEARLRCSPMKGHSHVYWYRQLPEEGLKFMVYLQKENIIDESGMPKERFSAEFPKEGPSILRIQQVVRGDSAAYFCASSPSNTEAFFGQGTRLTVV.

This clone has only one observation. The rearrangement links TRBV18 to TRBJ2-3; the D is unclear. CDR1 and CDR2 (germline): KGHSH, LQKENI. V was trimmed by 0 bases and J by 4 bases, leaving 8 bases between them. The CDR3 runs to 14 residues. The CDR3 reads CASSPPERADTQYF. As DNA, the CDR3 is TGTGCCAGCTCACCACCTGAAAGGGCAGATACGCAGTATTTT.

Concerning this clone itself: Compared with germline, one end of the junction differs, possibly owing to a read error. The rearrangement links TRBV7-8 to TRBJ2-2; 11 bases are shared with TRBD1. The germline CDR1 and CDR2 sequences are SGHVS and FQNEAQ. The CDR3 is made up of 16 amino acids. The CDR3 DNA reads TGTGCCAGCAGCTTGGACAGGGGGCTTGGCACCGGGAAGCTGTTTTTT. It translates to CASSLDRGLGTGKLFF.

This chain connects TRBV7-8 to TRBJ2-1, with 10 bases fitting TRBD1. This CDR3 is 16 amino acids long. V gave up 1 base and J gave up 4 bases; unmatched junction bases: 4. Germline CDR1 reads SGHVS; CDR2 reads FQNEAQ. The CDR3 here is CASSLEGQGMYNEQFF. The CDR3, as DNA: TGTGCCAGCAGCTTAGAGGGACAGGGGATGTACAATGAGCAGTTCTTC.

The J gene is TRBJ1-1, the V gene TRBV15; D remains unclear. CDR1 LNHNV and CDR2 YYDKDF come from the germline V gene (reference sequence). CDR3 length: 14 residues. V lost 3 bases, J lost 2 bases, and 10 bases lay in between. The CDR3 sequence is CATSSRTGNTEAFF. In DNA form, the CDR3 reads TGTGCCACCAGCAGCCGGACCGGTAACACTGAAGCTTTCTTT.

This chain links TRBV27 with TRBJ1-5; 8 bases agree with TRBD1. The CDR3 has 19 amino acids. V lost 7 bases, J lost 2 bases, and 19 bases stayed unmatched. Germline V gene lookup returns CDR1 MNHEY and CDR2 SMNVEV (reference sequence). The CDR3 is CASIRGQEICGGGNQPQHF. The DNA for the CDR3 is TGTGCCAGCATCCGGGGACAGGAGATTTGCGGAGGCGGCAATCAGCCCCAGCATTTT.

For the CDR3, the DNA is TGTGCCAGTAGGCTGAGCTCTGGAAACACCATATATTTT. This encodes CASRLSSGNTIYF. This sequence joins TRBV19 and TRBJ1-3; no definite D call. V was shortened by 6 bases and J by 0 bases, with 6 bases between the two germline ends. The CDR3 loop spans 13 amino acids. Germline V CDR1 and CDR2: LNHDA, SQIVND (reference sequence).

V usage is TRBV5-6 and J usage is TRBJ1-5; D gene unclear. The V gene's germline CDR1 is SGHDT and CDR2 YYEEEE. Trimming took off 4 bases at V and 1 base at J, with 9 bases between the two ends. The CDR3 runs 14 residues. The CDR3 sequence: CASSRTDSNQPQHF. The CDR3 DNA is TGTGCCAGCAGCCGGACGGACAGCAATCAGCCCCAGCATTTT.

This chain connects TRBV2 to TRBJ2-7; 7 bases map to TRBD2. V was pared by 0 bases and J by 3 bases, with 11 bases of the junction left unmatched. Per the germline V gene, CDR1 is SNHLY and CDR2 is FYNNEI. The CDR3 sequence is 17 residues long. CDR3 sequence: CASSEASGTKEVYEQYF. The CDR3 DNA is TGTGCCAGCAGTGAAGCTTCCGGGACTAAAGAGGTCTACGAGCAGTACTTC.

This chain links TRBV6-1 with TRBJ1-1; TRBD1 is a possible D gene (6 bases). The CDR3 sequence is 14 residues long. V lost 6 bases, J lost 3 bases, and 14 bases lay in between. Per the germline V gene, CDR1 is MNHNS and CDR2 is SASEGT. The CDR3 reads CASRDTGYDTEAFF. CDR3 DNA sequence: TGTGCCAGCAGGGACACAGGGTACGACACTGAAGCTTTCTTT.

V usage is TRBV11-2 and J usage is TRBJ2-5; D may be TRBD1 (5 bases). The CDR3 is 15 amino acids. V was trimmed by 0 bases and J by 2 bases, leaving 10 bases between them. Germline V gene data show CDR1 as SGHAT and CDR2 as FQNNGV. The CDR3 DNA is TGTGCCAGCAGCTTAGATCCAAGACAGCAAGAGACCCAGTACTTC. The encoded protein is CASSLDPRQQETQYF. Complete variable domain (other parts from reference TRBV11-2 and TRBJ2-5): EAGVAQSPRYKIIEKRQSVAFWCNPISGHATLYWYQQILGQGPKLLIQFQNNGVVDDSQLPKDRFSAERLKGVDSTLKIQPAKLEDSAVYLCASSLDPRQQETQYFGPGTRLLVL.

The chain uses TRBV19 and TRBJ1-3; 8 bases are shared with TRBD1. The CDR3 runs to 16 residues. The trim removed 2 bases at V and 0 bases at J, leaving 3 bases unmatched. The germline V gene has CDR1 LNHDA and CDR2 SQIVND (reference sequence). As DNA, the CDR3 is TGTGCCAGTAGTATACCAGGGGGCCACTCTGGAAACACCATATATTTT. Residues: CASSIPGGHSGNTIYF.

The chain uses TRBV4-1 and TRBJ2-4, with D possibly being TRBD1 (5 bases). Per germline, CDR1 MGHRA and CDR2 YSYEKL. Between the trimmed V and J ends, which lost 0 bases and 1 base, there was a span of 16 bases. This CDR3 is built from 18 residues. The CDR3 reads CASSQDEAKGFAKNIQYF. DNA for the CDR3: TGCGCCAGCAGCCAAGATGAGGCCAAGGGGTTCGCCAAAAACATTCAGTACTTC.

The chain combines TRBV13 with TRBJ2-2, with D possibly matching TRBD2 (6 bases). The CDR3 length is 15 residues. Germline V gene sequence: CDR1 PRHDT, CDR2 FYEKMQ (reference sequence). Trimming removed 8 bases from V and 4 bases from J, with 17 bases in between. The CDR3 DNA reads TGTGCCAGCGAATCCGGTAAGGGAGGCACCGGGGAGCTGTTTTTT. It specifies CASESGKGGTGELFF.